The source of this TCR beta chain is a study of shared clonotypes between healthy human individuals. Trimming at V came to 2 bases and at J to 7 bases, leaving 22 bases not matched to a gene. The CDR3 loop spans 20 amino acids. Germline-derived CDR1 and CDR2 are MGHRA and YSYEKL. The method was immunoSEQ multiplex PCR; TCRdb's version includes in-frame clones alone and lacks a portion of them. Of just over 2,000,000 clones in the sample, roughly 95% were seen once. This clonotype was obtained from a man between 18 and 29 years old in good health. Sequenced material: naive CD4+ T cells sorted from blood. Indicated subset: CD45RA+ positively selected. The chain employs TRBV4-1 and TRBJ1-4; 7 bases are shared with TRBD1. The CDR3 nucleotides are TGCGCCAGCAGCCAAATGCCGACGACAGGGTCGGGCGTGTGGGGTGAAAAACTGTTTTTT. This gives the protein CASSQMPTTGSGVWGEKLFF.